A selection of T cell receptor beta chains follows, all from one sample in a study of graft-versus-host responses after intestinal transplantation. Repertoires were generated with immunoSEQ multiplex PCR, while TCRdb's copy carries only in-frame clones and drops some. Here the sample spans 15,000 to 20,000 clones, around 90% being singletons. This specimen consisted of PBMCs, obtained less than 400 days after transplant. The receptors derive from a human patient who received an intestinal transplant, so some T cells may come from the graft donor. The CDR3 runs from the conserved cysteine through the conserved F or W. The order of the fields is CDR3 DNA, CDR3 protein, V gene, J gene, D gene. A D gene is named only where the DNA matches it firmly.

TGTGCCAGCAGCTTAAGCGGAAAAGAGACCCAGTACTTC	CASSLSGKETQYF	TRBV13	TRBJ2-5	NA
TGTGCCAGCAGCTTAGGAGGAGGCTTC	CASSLGGGF	TRBV7-9	TRBJ2-7	NA
TGTGCCAGCAGTTACTCCTCGACAGGGGCCTACGAGCAGTACTTC	CASSYSSTGAYEQYF	TRBV6-5	TRBJ2-7	TRBD1
TGCGCCAGCAGTGATACGAAGGACGAGCAGTACTTC	CASSDTKDEQYF	TRBV10-1	TRBJ2-7	NA
TGTGCCAGCAGTGAAGCGTTGGGTAGTCGGGGCACAGATACGCAGTATTTT	CASSEALGSRGTDTQYF	TRBV6-1	TRBJ2-3	NA
TGCGCCAGCAGCCAAGAACCGACACCTGGGGACGAGCAGTACTTC	CASSQEPTPGDEQYF	TRBV4-1	TRBJ2-7	NA
TGTGCTAGTGGTTTGGGCAGCCAATACGAGCAGTACTTC	CASGLGSQYEQYF	TRBV12-5	TRBJ2-7	NA
TGTGCCAGTAGTCTCCGGACTCACATATACGAGCAGTACTTC	CASSLRTHIYEQYF	TRBV19	TRBJ2-7	NA
TGTGCCAGCGGACAGGGGGACACCGGGGAGCTGTTTTTT	CASGQGDTGELFF	TRBV6-4	TRBJ2-2	TRBD1
TGTGCCACCAGCAGAACAGGGGGGTTGCCGAACACTGAAGCTTTCTTT	CATSRTGGLPNTEAFF	TRBV15	TRBJ1-1	TRBD1
TGCGCCAGCAGCCATCAACAGGGAGATCGGGGCTACACCTTC	CASSHQQGDRGYTF	TRBV4-1	TRBJ1-2	NA
TGTGCCAGCAGTGCAATGGGGCGCTACGAGCAGTACTTC	CASSAMGRYEQYF	TRBV6-5	TRBJ2-7	NA
TGTGCCAGCTCGTACTCGGCGGATTCCTACGAGCAGTACTTC	CASSYSADSYEQYF	TRBV6-5	TRBJ2-7	NA
TGCGCCAGCAGCCTATATCAGGGTACCGACGAGCAGTACTTC	CASSLYQGTDEQYF	TRBV5-1	TRBJ2-7	NA
TGCGCCAGCAGCCGATACTCCGGGAGAGAGACCCAGTACTTC	CASSRYSGRETQYF	TRBV4-1	TRBJ2-5	NA
TGTGCCAGCAGCCCAAGGGTTGCCGGGGAGCTGTTTTTT	CASSPRVAGELFF	TRBV6-5	TRBJ2-2	NA